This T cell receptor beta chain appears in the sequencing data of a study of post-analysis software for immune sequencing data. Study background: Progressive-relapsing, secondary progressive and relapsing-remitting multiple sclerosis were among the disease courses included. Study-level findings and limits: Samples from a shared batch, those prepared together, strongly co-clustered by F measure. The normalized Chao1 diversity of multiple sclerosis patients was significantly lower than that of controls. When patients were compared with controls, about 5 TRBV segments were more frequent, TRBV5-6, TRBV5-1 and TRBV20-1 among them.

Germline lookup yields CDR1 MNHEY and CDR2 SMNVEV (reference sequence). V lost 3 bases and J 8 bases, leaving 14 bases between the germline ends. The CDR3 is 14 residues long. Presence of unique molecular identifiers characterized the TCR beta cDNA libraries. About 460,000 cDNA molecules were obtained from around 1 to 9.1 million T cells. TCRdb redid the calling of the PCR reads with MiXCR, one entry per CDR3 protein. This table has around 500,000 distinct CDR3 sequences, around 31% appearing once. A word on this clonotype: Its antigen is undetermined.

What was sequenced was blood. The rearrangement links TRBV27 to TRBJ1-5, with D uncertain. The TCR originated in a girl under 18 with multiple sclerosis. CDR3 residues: CASSFLSRTEPQHF. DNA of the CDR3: TGTGCCAGCAGTTTTCTCTCCAGGACTGAGCCCCAGCATTTT.